These 8 T cell receptor beta chains came from one sample sequenced in a study of blood T cell repertoires in COVID-19. Measured with immunoSEQ multiplex PCR; TCRdb has only the in-frame clones, and not every one. The repertoire holds under 200,000 clones, over 75% seen once, with 9.5% to 11% in the top ten. Material for sequencing was PBMCs or T cells enriched from blood (not recorded which). The receptors originated from a middle-aged man who had recovered from COVID-19.

The chain couples TRBV7-2 to TRBJ2-3, with D possibly matching TRBD1 (5 bases). This CDR3 contains 14 residues. Germline CDR1 reads SGHTA; CDR2 reads FQGNSA. V shed 1 base and J shed 5 bases, with 10 bases lying between them. As DNA, the CDR3 is TGTGCCAGCAGCTTAGGGTACAGGAGAGATACGCAGTATTTT. Its translation: CASSLGYRRDTQYF.

This clone was seen a handful of times. The chain combines TRBV28 with TRBJ2-2, with 9 bases aligning to TRBD2. The CDR3 runs 15 residues. V shed 8 bases, J shed 2 bases, and the junction held 6 bases outside the gene matches. The germline V gene has CDR1 MDHEN and CDR2 SYDVKM. The CDR3 nucleotides are TGTGCCAGCGCCGCGGGAGGGCCCAACACCGGGGAGCTGTTTTTT. Its translation is CASAAGGPNTGELFF.

This clone appeared a few times. The genes are TRBV27 and TRBJ2-2; TRBD1 matches at 9 bases. Germline V lookup: CDR1 MNHEY, CDR2 SMNVEV (reference sequence). The CDR3 sequence is 15 residues long. The junction had 10 bases not matched to a gene; V was cut back by 10 bases and J by 4 bases. In DNA form, the CDR3 reads TGTGCCACCCAGGCGGGACAGGGAATCACCGGGGAGCTGTTTTTT. This sequence encodes CATQAGQGITGELFF.

This chain links TRBV19 with TRBJ2-1, with TRBD2 matching over 9 bases. The CDR3 extends over 16 amino acids. Germline V gene sequence: CDR1 LNHDA, CDR2 SQIVND (reference sequence). After removal of 3 bases from V and 4 bases from J, the junction contained 7 bases not matched to a gene. In DNA, the CDR3 is TGTGCCAGTAGTATCGCTACTAGCGGGCCTTACAATGAGCAGTTCTTC. Amino acids: CASSIATSGPYNEQFF.

This rearrangement joins TRBV7-2 to TRBJ1-1; D gene uncertain. V lost 1 base to trimming and J lost 3 bases, with 9 bases between them. The germline V gene encodes CDR1 SGHTA and CDR2 FQGNSA. This CDR3 has 14 residues. The CDR3 reads CASSLVKGDTEAFF. The CDR3, as DNA: TGTGCCAGCAGCTTAGTCAAGGGAGACACTGAAGCTTTCTTT.

The chain joins TRBV7-9 to TRBJ2-7; a weak D match, TRBD2 (6 bases). The CDR3 is 14 residues long. Deletions cut 7 bases from V and 1 base from J, with 14 bases between. Germline CDR1 reads SEHNR; CDR2 reads FQNEAQ (reference sequence). As DNA, the CDR3 is TGTGCCAGCACCAAACCGGGACTTTCCTACGAGCAGTACTTC. It codes for CASTKPGLSYEQYF.

The chain uses TRBV6-5 and TRBJ1-6; unclear D gene. V lost 5 bases and J lost 7, with 15 bases in between. Looked up from germline, CDR1 is MNHEY and CDR2 is SVGAGI. The length of the CDR3 is 15 residues. CDR3 in DNA: TGTGCCAGCAGTCCTACCACGAGGAACAATTCACCCCTCCACTTT. Its protein is CASSPTTRNNSPLHF.

The chain recombines TRBV19 with TRBJ2-5, with 10 bases that match TRBD2. With V trimmed by 5 bases and J by 5 bases, 11 bases remained unmatched. CDR1 and CDR2 (germline): LNHDA, SQIVND (reference sequence). The CDR3 loop spans 16 amino acids. CDR3 sequence reads: CASSDNRASGSETQYF. The CDR3 DNA reads TGTGCCAGTAGTGATAATCGGGCTAGCGGGAGTGAGACCCAGTACTTC.